Reported below is one TCR beta chain. Antigen unknown. High-throughput TCR beta sequencing covered peripheral CD8+ and CD4+ T cells. This CDR3 spans 15 amino acids. Germline V gene data show CDR1 as LGHDT and CDR2 as YNNKEL (reference sequence). V was trimmed by 2 bases and J by 4 bases, leaving 12 bases between them. The data were obtained in a study of CD8 T cells in Susac syndrome. In the study overall: Among the Susac syndrome patients who underwent sequencing, roughly 6 had clinically active disease, while 8 or 9 of them were in remission. Study findings and constraints: Where Susac syndrome CD4+ T cell repertoires were concerned, no clonal expansion was evident.

An input of roughly 0.45 to 1 ug of RNA was subjected to reverse transcription using random hexamers. TCRdb recomputed calls from the immunoSEQ multiplex PCR reads with MiXCR, one row per CDR3 protein. The sample includes some 240,000 distinct CDR3 sequences, about 95% of them seen just once. V gene TRBV3-1 combines with J gene TRBJ2-4; D perhaps matches TRBD2 (5 bases). The sample taken for sequencing was CD4+ T cells from PBMCs. The TCR sequence derives from a human donor with Susac syndrome. CDR3 residues: CASSQHLSGKNIQYF. The CDR3 DNA is TGTGCCAGCAGCCAACATCTGAGCGGAAAAAACATTCAGTACTTC. Combining the CDR3 with reference TRBV3-1 and TRBJ2-4 gives the whole variable domain DTAVSQTPKYLVTQMGNDKSIKCEQNLGHDTMYWYKQDSKKFLKIMFSYNNKELIINETVPNRFSPKSPDKAHLNLHINSLELGDSAVYFCASSQHLSGKNIQYFGAGTRLSVL.